Presented here are 8 T cell receptor beta chains from one specimen sequenced in a study of T cells in Graves' hyperthyroidism and ophthalmopathy. RNA transcripts yielded amplified TCR beta CDR3 regions. Carried out on the TCR CDR3, a first-round RT-PCR used the HTBI primer set. TCRdb processed the multiplex PCR reads anew with MiXCR; each CDR3 protein has one entry. The sample records approximately 600,000 distinct CDR3 sequences, 14% being singletons. Sequenced input: blood. Receptors originate from a young woman with Graves' ophthalmopathy.

This clonotype was detected many times. CDR3 residues: CASSYSGKGTTQAFF. The CDR3 DNA is TGTGCCAGCAGTTACTCCGGGAAGGGCACGACCCAAGCTTTCTTT. This chain joins TRBV6-5 and TRBJ1-1; D not certain. The CDR3 is 15 amino acids. Trimming left V 0 bases short and J 9 bases short, with 17 bases between. Germline V gene data show CDR1 as MNHEY and CDR2 as SVGAGI.

The J gene is TRBJ2-5, the V gene TRBV13; tentatively, D is TRBD1 or TRBD2 (5 bases each). The germline CDR1 and CDR2 sequences are PRHDT and FYEKMQ (reference sequence). This CDR3 has 15 residues. The germline V and J ends were trimmed by 5 bases and 5 bases, with 18 bases remaining between them. CDR3 protein: CASSRWDLKGETQYF. In DNA form, the CDR3 reads TGTGCCAGCAGCCGTTGGGACCTTAAGGGGGAGACCCAGTACTTC.

This clonotype was seen a few times. The V call is TRBV5-5, the J call TRBJ1-1, with TRBD1 matching 7 bases. The CDR3 contains 15 residues. Germline CDR1 SGHKS, CDR2 YYEKEE (reference sequence). The V gene end was trimmed by 0 bases and the J gene end by 0 bases; junction bases not matched to a gene: 2. For the CDR3, the DNA is TGTGCCAGCAGCTTGGGGGGACAGATGAACACTGAAGCTTTCTTT. It specifies CASSLGGQMNTEAFF. Supplemented by reference TRBV5-5 and TRBJ1-1, the full variable domain reads DAGVTQSPTHLIKTRGQQVTLRCSPISGHKSVSWYQQVLGQGPQFIFQYYEKEERGRGNFPDRFSARQFPNYSSELNVNALLLGDSALYLCASSLGGQMNTEAFFGQGTRLTVV.

This clonotype has more than one count but fewer than ten. The chain joins TRBV4-1 to TRBJ1-3; no firm D call. In germline, CDR1 is MGHRA, CDR2 YSYEKL. V lost 2 bases and J 0 bases, leaving 14 bases between the germline ends. This CDR3 has 17 amino acids. In nucleotides, the CDR3 is TGCGCCAGCAGCCAAAAGGGCGGTGAAGACTCTGGAAACACCATATATTTT. This sequence encodes CASSQKGGEDSGNTIYF.

This clonotype was detected many times. The rearrangement links TRBV6-2 or TRBV6-3 to TRBJ2-1; 7 nucleotides match TRBD2. V trimming: 8 bases; J trimming: 4 bases; junction bases outside the gene matches: 5. The CDR3 is 13 amino acids. Germline V gene data show CDR1 as MNHEY and CDR2 as SVGEGT. In DNA form, the CDR3 reads TGTGCCAGCCAAACGGGAGGATACAATGAGCAGTTCTTC. This gives the protein CASQTGGYNEQFF.

This clonotype was counted ten times or more. V gene TRBV2 combines with J gene TRBJ2-2, with 12 nucleotides matching TRBD2. The CDR3 is made up of 18 amino acids. The germline V gene encodes CDR1 SNHLY and CDR2 FYNNEI. The J segment lost 2 bases and the V segment lost 6 bases, leaving 10 bases of the junction unmatched. The chain's CDR3 is CASSETSGSVFNTGELFF. CDR3 sequence (DNA): TGTGCCAGCAGCGAGACTAGCGGGAGTGTATTCAACACCGGGGAGCTGTTTTTT. Combining the CDR3 with reference TRBV2 and TRBJ2-2 gives the whole variable domain EPEVTQTPSHQVTQMGQEVILRCVPISNHLYFYWYRQILGQKVEFLVSFYNNEISEKSEIFDDQFSVERPDGSNFTLKIRSTKLEDSAMYFCASSETSGSVFNTGELFFGEGSRLTVL.

There are many counts of this clonotype. The chain is built from TRBV30 and TRBJ2-3; D uncertain. This CDR3 has 13 residues. V was cut by 0 bases and J by 3 bases, with 7 bases left in between. Germline CDR1 is GTSNPN and CDR2 is SVGIG (reference sequence). The CDR3 loop is CAWSVIETDTQYF. The CDR3 bases are TGTGCCTGGAGTGTAATCGAGACAGATACGCAGTATTTT.

This clonotype came up a few times. This rearrangement joins TRBV19 to TRBJ2-5, with D uncertain. Germline CDR1 and CDR2: LNHDA and SQIVND (reference sequence). V lost 1 base and J lost 1, with 4 bases in between. This CDR3 comprises 13 residues. The CDR3 coding sequence is TGTGCCAGTAGTATAGCTGGCCAAGAGACCCAGTACTTC. Amino acid sequence: CASSIAGQETQYF.